The present TCR beta chain was sequenced within a study of cytotoxic CD8 clonotypes in ibrutinib-treated CLL. Study-wide background: Partial responses totalled roughly 25 and complete responses 2; after median around 74 months, roughly 14 remained remitted and roughly twelve progressed. Broader study findings: Public clonotypes, rarely seen, contracted or held steady on treatment.

Clones were read by immunoSEQ multiplex PCR, and TCRdb kept only the in-frame ones, dropping some. Seen here are some 300,000 clones, roughly 85% observed once, and the top ten hold about 6.3%. As to this clone: Antigen unknown.

CDR3 length: 15 amino acids. Germline V gives CDR1 MNHEY, CDR2 SMNVEV (reference sequence). J gave up 5 bases and V 4 bases, and 6 bases lay outside the gene matches. This specimen was PBMCs, taken before ibrutinib treatment. The chain carries TRBV27 and TRBJ1-4, with TRBD1 identical over 8 bases. The clonotype comes from a human donor with chronic lymphocytic leukemia. DNA of the CDR3: TGTGCCAGCAGTTCCTCAGGGGGCGAGAATGAAAAACTGTTTTTT. This codes for CASSSSGGENEKLFF.